Listed here are 14 T cell receptor beta chains from one sample, sequenced in a study of regulatory T cells in long-lasting Graves disease (dated by TCRdb to 2020 to 2023). What this sample's time point label stands for: newly diagnosed GD, antithyroid drugs for less than 3 months. For both TCR sequencing and RNA sequencing, RNA was extracted from PBMCs using TRIzol. Library construction relied on multiplex PCR. The instrument was an Illumina HiSeq 4000. iRepertoire HTBI primers and Arm-PCR amplification of CDR3 regions were used to construct TCR beta libraries. TCRdb took the public reads, trimmed them with fastp at Q25, ran MiXCR for clone calling and kept in-frame beta chains. Identical CDR3 protein sequences are pooled into one entry, listed with their most common genes and DNA. Counted in this sample were hundreds of thousands of distinct CDR3 sequences; around 15% of them appeared once. In total, the top ten clones hold approximately 20% of the sample.

The sample also formed part of further work on T cells in Graves' hyperthyroidism and ophthalmopathy.

This sample comprised peripheral blood mononuclear cells (PBMCs), obtained at new diagnosis, from a patient treated with antithyroid drugs. These receptors were obtained from a woman in her twenties or thirties with Graves disease. Donor details come from another sample of the same person, matched by shared clones.

The chain combines TRBV30 with TRBJ2-7; TRBD1 aligns across 7 bases. V lost 5 bases, J lost 1 base, and 14 bases stayed unmatched. This CDR3 contains 16 residues. The germline gives CDR1 GTSNPN, CDR2 SVGIG (reference sequence). CDR3 sequence reads: CAWRANPTGPSYEQYF. In DNA form, the CDR3 reads TGTGCCTGGCGTGCAAACCCGACAGGGCCATCCTACGAGCAGTACTTC.

The rearrangement joins TRBV10-3 to TRBJ2-5, with D unclear. The CDR3 contains 14 residues. Trimming pared 4 bases from V and 5 bases from J, leaving 14 bases between. The germline CDR1 and CDR2 sequences are ENHRY and SYGVKD. The CDR3 coding sequence is TGTGCCATCAGTGGGTTATTGGGGTCGGAGACCCAGTACTTC. It encodes CAISGLLGSETQYF.

The chain links TRBV14 to TRBJ2-5; TRBD2 matches at 12 bases. V was clipped by 5 bases and J by 0 bases; unmatched bases: 7. Germline V lookup: CDR1 SGHDN, CDR2 FVKESK. The CDR3 totals 17 residues. The CDR3 DNA reads TGTGCCAGCAGCATTCAGCCTAGCGGGAGGGACCAAGAGACCCAGTACTTC. Amino acids: CASSIQPSGRDQETQYF.

In the case of this clonotype: A read error may account for a junction end that differs from germline. The chain links TRBV27 to TRBJ2-3; D gene unclear. The CDR3 contains 14 residues. Germline CDR1 MNHEY, CDR2 SMNVEV (reference sequence). CDR3 in DNA: TGTGCCAGCAGTTTCTACGGTAGCACAGATACGCAGTGTTTT. As protein: CASSFYGSTDTQCF.

This clonotype was seen a handful of times. This chain connects TRBV3-1 to TRBJ2-5, with D perhaps given as TRBD1 or TRBD2 (5 bases each). Per germline, CDR1 LGHDT and CDR2 YNNKEL (reference sequence). The CDR3 length is 16 residues. Between the trimmed V and J ends, which lost 3 bases and 0 bases, there was a span of 14 bases. CDR3 amino acids: CASSQGTLGYQETQYF. DNA of the CDR3: TGTGCCAGCAGCCAGGGGACGTTGGGCTACCAAGAGACCCAGTACTTC.

This clonotype occurred a few times. This rearrangement joins TRBV6-1 to TRBJ1-5, with TRBD1 as a possible D gene (5 bases). Trimming pared 2 bases from V and 7 bases from J, leaving 18 bases between. The CDR3 consists of 16 residues. The germline V gene encodes CDR1 MNHNS and CDR2 SASEGT. The CDR3 region has the DNA TGTGCCAGCAGTGAAATCCGGGGGGGGGGGGACCAGCCCCAGCATTTT. Protein: CASSEIRGGGDQPQHF.

This clonotype was detected only a few times. This chain uses TRBV6-1 with TRBJ1-4; possible D gene TRBD1, 5 bases. The CDR3 is made up of 14 amino acids. Germline CDR1 is MNHNS and CDR2 is SASEGT. Trimming removed 5 bases from V and 9 bases from J, with 16 bases in between. The chain's CDR3 is CASSPRGGNQKLFF. The CDR3 DNA reads TGTGCCAGCAGTCCCCGGGGGGGGAATCAAAAACTGTTTTTT.

This clonotype has ten or more counts. This sequence joins TRBV20-1 and TRBJ1-1; a weak D match, TRBD1 (5 bases). The CDR3 has 12 amino acids. Trimming cost V 1 base and J 7 bases, with 10 bases left between them. Germline lookup yields CDR1 DFQATT and CDR2 SNEGSKA (reference sequence). The CDR3 region is CSARGRVGEAFF. CDR3 nucleotides: TGCAGTGCTAGAGGCAGGGTGGGTGAAGCTTTCTTT.

This clonotype was detected many times. The chain combines TRBV20-1 with TRBJ2-1, with D perhaps matching TRBD2 (8 bases). Germline V lookup: CDR1 DFQATT, CDR2 SNEGSKA (reference sequence). The CDR3 has 15 residues. Trimming removed 4 bases from V and 6 bases from J, with 19 bases in between. The CDR3 DNA reads as TGCAGTGCTATTCTGCGGGAGGCAGGGGGCAATGAGCAGTTCTTC. Its protein is CSAILREAGGNEQFF.

The J gene is TRBJ2-7, the V gene TRBV29-1; tentative D call: TRBD2 (5 bases). Per germline, CDR1 SQVTM and CDR2 ANQGSEA. The CDR3 covers 11 residues. Trimming removed 3 bases at V and 3 bases at J, with 6 bases between. The CDR3 here is CSVDSGYEQYF. Here the CDR3 DNA reads TGCAGCGTTGACAGCGGCTACGAGCAGTACTTC.

This clonotype was detected many times. This rearrangement joins TRBV5-1 to TRBJ1-1; D call uncertain. With 3 bases removed from V and 1 base from J, the gap between germline ends came to 10 bases. The CDR3 is 14 amino acids. Germline CDR1 SGHRS, CDR2 YFSETQ. The CDR3 DNA sequence: TGCGCCAGCAGCTCCCAAACAAAGAACACTGAAGCTTTCTTT. Protein: CASSSQTKNTEAFF.

The chain has TRBV10-3 and TRBJ1-5; no clear D. The CDR3 spans 15 residues. Trimming cost V 3 bases and J 5 bases, with 14 bases left between them. The germline gives CDR1 ENHRY, CDR2 SYGVKD. The CDR3 region has the DNA TGTGCCATCAGTGACGCAGGCAGAGACCATCAGCCCCAGCATTTT. It is translated as CAISDAGRDHQPQHF.

Regarding this clonotype: This may arise from a read error, as a much more abundant clone is one base away. V usage is TRBV6-2 or TRBV6-3 and J usage is TRBJ2-1; TRBD2 agrees at 8 bases. CDR1 and CDR2 (germline): MNHEY, SVGEGT. This CDR3 comprises 16 residues. CDR3 in amino acids: CASSYVSAGVYNEQLF. The DNA of the CDR3 is TGTGCCAGCAGTTACGTGTCAGCGGGGGTCTACAATGAGCAGCTCTTC.

A remark on this clonotype: A much more abundant neighbour one base away suggests this may be a read error. This chain joins TRBV6-2 or TRBV6-3 and TRBJ1-2, with D perhaps matching TRBD1 (6 bases). The CDR3 is 16 amino acids. V shed 5 bases and J shed 7 bases, with 23 bases lying between them. CDR1 is MNHEY, CDR2 SVGEGT, per germline. The DNA of the CDR3 is TGTGCCAGCAGTACCGGGACAAGGGGAGCACGTGGTGGCTACACCTTC. The encoded protein is CASSTGTRGARGGYTF.